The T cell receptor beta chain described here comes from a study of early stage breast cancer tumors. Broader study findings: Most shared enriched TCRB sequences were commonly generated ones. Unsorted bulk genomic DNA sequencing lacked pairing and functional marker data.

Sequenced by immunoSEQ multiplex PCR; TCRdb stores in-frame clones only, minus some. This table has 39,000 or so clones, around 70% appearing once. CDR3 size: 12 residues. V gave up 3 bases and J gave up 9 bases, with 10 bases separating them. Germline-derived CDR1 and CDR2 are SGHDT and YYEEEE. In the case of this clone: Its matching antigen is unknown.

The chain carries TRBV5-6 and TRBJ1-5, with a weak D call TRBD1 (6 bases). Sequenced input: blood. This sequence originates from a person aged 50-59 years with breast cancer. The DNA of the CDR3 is TGTGCCAGCAGCTCACAGGGCTGGCCCCAGCATTTT. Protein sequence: CASSSQGWPQHF.